This record covers a single T cell receptor (beta chain). Germline assignment: CDR1 SGHRS and CDR2 YFSETQ. The ends were cut back, 0 bases at V and 1 base at J, with 10 bases in the middle. CDR3 length equals 15 residues. The sample originates from a study of PD-L1 blockade in urothelial cancer. The table came from immunoSEQ multiplex PCR; TCRdb's copy has only in-frame clones and leaves some out. Here the sample spans approximately 67,000 clones, around 87% being singletons. Time point noted: pretreatment peripheral blood. The material sequenced was PBMCs, taken around atezolizumab (anti-PD-L1) treatment. The receptor was derived from a man aged 55 to 70 with urothelial cancer. J is TRBJ1-1 and V is TRBV5-1; unclear D gene. This chain's CDR3 is CASSLAGEGNTEAFF. DNA of the CDR3: TGCGCCAGCAGCTTGGCCGGGGAGGGGAACACTGAAGCTTTCTTT.